This TCR beta chain was retrieved from a study of HIV-infected patients and healthy controls. Trimming removed 6 bases at V and 6 bases at J, with 11 bases between. Germline V gene lookup returns CDR1 DFQATT and CDR2 SNEGSKA (reference sequence). There are 11 residues in the CDR3. TCRdb re-called the 5' RACE reads through MiXCR, storing one row per CDR3 protein. This table has around 18,000 distinct CDR3 sequences, about 15% appearing once. The clonotype comes from a human donor in good health. This chain uses TRBV20-1 with TRBJ1-2; D is perhaps TRBD1 (5 bases). The sample taken for sequencing was CD8+ T cells from blood. This CDR3 is CSAPGGHGYTF. In DNA form, the CDR3 reads TGCAGTGCGCCTGGGGGTCATGGCTACACCTTC.